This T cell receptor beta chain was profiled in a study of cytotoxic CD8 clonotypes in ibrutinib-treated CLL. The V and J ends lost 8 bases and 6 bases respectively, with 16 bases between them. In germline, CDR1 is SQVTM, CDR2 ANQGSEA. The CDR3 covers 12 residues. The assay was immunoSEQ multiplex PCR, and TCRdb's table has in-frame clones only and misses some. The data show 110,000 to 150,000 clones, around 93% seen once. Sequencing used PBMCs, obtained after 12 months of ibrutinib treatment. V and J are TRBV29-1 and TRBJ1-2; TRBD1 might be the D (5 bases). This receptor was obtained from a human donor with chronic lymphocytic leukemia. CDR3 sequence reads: CSTKRVGDGYTF. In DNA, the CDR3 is TGCAGCACCAAGAGGGTAGGGGATGGCTACACCTTC.